This T cell receptor beta chain was captured by sequencing in a study of cytomegalovirus exposure and HLA in healthy donors. The overall study: Unique TCRs from HLA-typed donors, 65 million to 85 million of them, were held in an early data release. Overall study findings and caveats: Later analysis indicated greater clonal expansion among HLA-associated TCR beta chains than among equally common other chains.

As concerns this clone: No antigen is known for it.

The PCR contained 60 Vbeta and 13 Jbeta primers. Only in-frame clones appear in the TCRdb table, and some are missing; sequencing was by immunoSEQ multiplex PCR. The sample contains around 200,000 clones, around four fifths of which appear only once. The CDR3 is 18 residues long. V was pared by 0 bases and J by 1 base, with 18 bases between. In germline, CDR1 is SNHLY, CDR2 FYNNEI. V usage is TRBV2 and J usage is TRBJ1-2; D not resolved. Sequenced material: PBMCs. The clonotype originates from a man in his fifties or sixties in good health and CMV-seronegative. CDR3 sequence reads: CASSEARAETGFNYGYTF. CDR3 bases: TGTGCCAGCAGTGAAGCGCGGGCAGAAACTGGGTTTAACTATGGCTACACCTTC.